This TCR beta chain was captured by sequencing in a study of blood T cell repertoires in COVID-19. In the study overall: The analysed material was cDNA or gDNA that came from T cells, B-cell-depleted T cells, or PBMCs.

In the authors' workflow: Estimated nucleated cell counts came from reference gene primer amplification. TCRdb keeps only in-frame clones here, not all; method: immunoSEQ multiplex PCR. V and J calls and clone size are as listed in that table; D and trimming were resolved from the DNA. The profile covers nearly 80,000 clones, with 80% to 85% appearing a single time and under 45% taken by the ten largest. The CDR3 runs to 13 residues. V dropped 3 bases and J dropped 2 bases, with 7 bases sitting between them. The rearrangement uses TRBV12-3 or TRBV12-4 and TRBJ1-1, with D uncertain. This TCR came from a woman in her 70s with acute or convalescent COVID-19. The sequenced sample consisted of peripheral blood. The CDR3 nucleotides are TGTGCCAGCAGTTTGTACAAAAACACTGAAGCTTTCTTT. Its protein is CASSLYKNTEAFF.